This T cell receptor (beta chain) came from a study of T cell repertoires in cytomegalovirus infection. About the study: Indications came from public TCR beta signatures; they pointed to CMV infection and to a matching HLA type.

Notes on the study in general: In two of eight donors, the top clonotype was HLA-C-restricted CMV-specific. Carriers of CMV plus the relevant HLA were identified by cumulative public TCR beta family frequency.

This clonotype was seen more than once but under ten times. Its antigen is as yet unknown. The CDR3 spans 14 residues. Germline V gene sequence: CDR1 LNHNV, CDR2 YYDKDF (reference sequence). V was pared by 5 bases and J by 3 bases, with 2 bases of the junction left unmatched. TCRdb recomputed calls from the reads with MiXCR, one row per CDR3 protein. The data hold under 850,000 distinct CDR3 sequences, with 35% to 45% observed a single time. This clonotype was obtained from a human donor in good health (CMV status not recorded). Some clones in this sample may be carry-over from other donors' samples. The specimen was PBMCs. The rearrangement joins TRBV15 to TRBJ2-3, with 10 positions matching TRBD2. For the CDR3, the DNA is TGTGCCACCAGCCTAGCGGGAGCTACAGATACGCAGTATTTT. As protein: CATSLAGATDTQYF.